This T cell receptor beta chain was identified during a study of blood T cell repertoires in COVID-19. As for the study in general: COVID-19 samples collected from the United States, Italy and Spain covered acute and convalescent phases. T cells, B-cell-depleted T cells, or PBMCs provided the cDNA or gDNA that served as material.

Authors' analysis steps: How many nucleated cells were present was estimated from reference gene primer amplification. Measured with immunoSEQ multiplex PCR; TCRdb has only the in-frame clones, and not every one. The DNA gave D and trimming, while V, J and clone size come from that table. The sample comprises approximately 120,000 clones, roughly 79% of which are singletons, and less than 11% rests with the top ten. The clonotype was recovered from a human donor in a cohort sampled during active COVID-19. Source material: peripheral blood.

CDR3 loop: CASSATDQGNGYTF. In nucleotides, the CDR3 is TGTGCCAGCAGTGCGACGGACCAGGGTAATGGCTACACCTTC. The chain carries TRBV2 and TRBJ1-2; possibly TRBD1 for D (5 bases). The V end was cut by 4 bases, the J end by 6 bases, with 15 bases between. Germline lookup yields CDR1 SNHLY and CDR2 FYNNEI. The CDR3 length is 14 residues.